This TCR beta chain derives from a study of tumor-infiltrating lymphocytes in oesophageal squamous cell carcinoma (dated by TCRdb to about 2016). Libraries were made using PCR. Sequenced on an Illumina HiSeq 2000. Through fastp at Q25 and MiXCR, TCRdb rebuilt clones from the public reads, retaining in-frame beta chains. Merged by CDR3 protein, the rows form single entries marked with the most common genes and DNA. The sample contains 20,000 to 25,000 distinct CDR3 sequences, roughly 32% of them found a single time. The top ten clones comprise 19% of the sample. A distance of 8 bases separates the germline ends of V and J, which lose 5 bases and 4 bases respectively. Based on the germline V gene, the CDR1 and CDR2 sequences are SGHTA and FQGNSA. Inclusive of the bounding cysteine and phenylalanine, the CDR3 is 12 residues long. Only CDR3 DNA remains: 36 bases, in frame from the first base. With regard to this clonotype: What this receptor recognizes is not known. No quality values exist for individual bases; no much larger clone is one base distant.

In this chain, TRBV7-2 is recombined with TRBJ2-5, with no confidently assigned D gene. Sequenced sample: esophageal tumor tissue. The sequence came from a female donor with esophageal squamous cell carcinoma. The CDR3 in this case is CASSRVRETQYF. The nucleotide sequence is TGTGCCAGCAGCCGTGTCCGAGAGACCCAGTACTTC. With all but the CDR3 taken from the reference TRBV7-2 and TRBJ2-5 genes, the full variable domain is: GAGVSQSPSNKVTEKGKDVELRCDPISGHTALYWYRQSLGQGLEFLIYFQGNSAPDKSGLPSDRFSAERTGGSVSTLTIQRTQQEDSAVYLCASSRVRETQYFGPGTRLLVL.